Presented here are 26 T cell receptor beta chains from one specimen sequenced in a study of radiation and T cells in renal cell carcinoma. This sample's time point: baseline pretreatment blood. Regarding treatment: 15 Gy SBRT to primary tumor, nephrectomy 4 weeks later. Measured with immunoSEQ multiplex PCR; TCRdb has only the in-frame clones, and not every one. The repertoire holds 150,000 or so clones, with 70% to 90% as singletons. The sample in question was blood, obtained from a patient whose treatment included radiotherapy and nephrectomy. These TCRs come from a woman aged 50 to 65 with renal cell carcinoma.

This clone counts as medium-sized. The gene calls are TRBV6-5 and TRBJ2-7; D call uncertain. Trimming took off 2 bases at V and 3 bases at J, with 5 bases between the two ends. CDR3 size: 12 residues. CDR1 is MNHEY and CDR2 is SVGAGI in the germline V gene. The CDR3 nucleotides are TGTGCCAGCAGTTACGACAACTACGAGCAGTACTTC. It specifies CASSYDNYEQYF.

The chain recombines TRBV19 with TRBJ2-6; TRBD1 aligns across 9 bases. The V gene's germline CDR1 is LNHDA and CDR2 SQIVND (reference sequence). CDR3 length: 18 amino acids. Unmatched junction bases numbered 8, after V lost 5 bases and J lost 0 bases. The CDR3 sequence is CASSPGTGTFSGANVLTF. The CDR3, as DNA: TGTGCCAGTAGTCCCGGGACAGGGACTTTCTCTGGGGCCAACGTCCTGACTTTC.

The V gene is TRBV7-3, the J gene TRBJ2-3; a weak D match, TRBD1 (6 bases). The ends were cut back, 4 bases at V and 2 bases at J, with 10 bases in the middle. The CDR3 has 14 amino acids. In germline, CDR1 is SGHTA, CDR2 FQGTGA. CDR3 amino acids: CASSSPGDTDTQYF. In DNA, the CDR3 is TGTGCCAGCAGCTCTCCAGGGGACACAGATACGCAGTATTTT.

This rearrangement joins TRBV7-9 to TRBJ2-1; D is possibly TRBD1 (6 bases). Trimming took 3 bases from V and 3 from J, leaving 12 bases between them. CDR1 and CDR2 (germline): SEHNR, FQNEAQ (reference sequence). This CDR3 is built from 15 residues. The CDR3 nucleotides are TGTGCCAGCAGCTTGGACCAAGGGGGCTACAATGAGCAGTTCTTC. Encoded protein: CASSLDQGGYNEQFF.

V is TRBV9 and J is TRBJ1-1; 9 bases match TRBD1. V lost 0 bases and J lost 0; bases outside the gene matches: 6. Per germline, CDR1 SGDLS and CDR2 YYNGEE. The CDR3 totals 17 residues. CDR3 bases: TGTGCCAGCAGCGTAGCGGCCGGGACAGGGATGAACACTGAAGCTTTCTTT. Amino acids: CASSVAAGTGMNTEAFF.

The J gene is TRBJ1-1, the V gene TRBV18, with D uncertain. V gave up 4 bases and J gave up 1 base, with 7 bases separating them. The CDR3 is 13 residues long. Germline loops: CDR1 KGHSH, CDR2 LQKENI. CDR3 amino acids: CASSQGGNTEAFF. CDR3 DNA: TGTGCCAGCTCACAGGGTGGGAACACTGAAGCTTTCTTT.

J is TRBJ1-6 and V is TRBV9; no clear D. Trimming removed 0 bases at V and 8 bases at J, with 6 bases between. Germline V gene sequence: CDR1 SGDLS, CDR2 YYNGEE. This CDR3 is built from 13 residues. The CDR3 is CASSVEVDSPLHF. The CDR3 DNA follows: TGTGCCAGCAGCGTAGAAGTCGATTCACCCCTCCACTTT. The full variable domain, with the rest looked up from reference TRBV9 and TRBJ1-6, is DSGVTQTPKHLITATGQRVTLRCSPRSGDLSVYWYQQSLDQGLQFLIQYYNGEERAKGNILERFSAQQFPDLHSELNLSSLELGDSALYFCASSVEVDSPLHFGNGTRLTVT.

V usage is TRBV4-1 and J usage is TRBJ1-5; unclear D gene. Trimming took off 0 bases at V and 7 bases at J, with 13 bases between the two ends. The CDR3 runs to 15 residues. Germline V gene lookup returns CDR1 MGHRA and CDR2 YSYEKL. Here the CDR3 reads CASSQDLGSGQPQHF. For the CDR3, the DNA is TGCGCCAGCAGCCAAGATTTAGGGTCTGGGCAGCCCCAGCATTTT.

This rearrangement joins TRBV9 to TRBJ1-2; D not resolved. CDR1 SGDLS and CDR2 YYNGEE come from the germline V gene. Trimming cost V 4 bases and J 1 base, with 11 bases left between them. The CDR3 extends over 14 amino acids. DNA of the CDR3: TGTGCCAGCAGCCCCCAGCTAGGTAACTATGGCTACACCTTC. This translates into CASSPQLGNYGYTF.

The chain combines TRBV29-1 with TRBJ1-3; D is unclear. CDR1 is SQVTM, CDR2 ANQGSEA, per germline. Trimming removed 3 bases from V and 4 bases from J, with 7 bases in between. This CDR3 has 12 amino acids. In nucleotides, the CDR3 is TGCAGCGTTGAGGGTGTAGGAAACACCATATATTTT. Its translation: CSVEGVGNTIYF. The full variable domain, rest sourced from reference TRBV29-1 and TRBJ1-3, is SAVISQKPSRDICQRGTSLTIQCQVDSQVTMMFWYRQQPGQSLTLIATANQGSEATYESGFVIDKFPISRPNLTFSTLTVSNMSPEDSSIYLCSVEGVGNTIYFGEGSWLTVV.

This chain joins TRBV5-4 and TRBJ2-6; a possible D gene is TRBD1 (6 bases). The germline V and J ends were trimmed by 4 bases and 0 bases, with 11 bases remaining between them. CDR3 size: 16 residues. Germline V gene sequence: CDR1 SGHNT, CDR2 YYREEE (reference sequence). CDR3 sequence (DNA): TGTGCCAGCAGCGGGGGCCAACACTCTGGGGCCAACGTCCTGACTTTC. Its protein is CASSGGQHSGANVLTF.

The chain carries TRBV20-1 and TRBJ1-1, with TRBD1 as a possible D gene (6 bases). Germline assignment: CDR1 DFQATT and CDR2 SNEGSKA (reference sequence). The CDR3 is made up of 11 amino acids. Trimming left V 4 bases short and J 8 bases short, with 11 bases between. CDR3 residues: CSAKQGLEAFF. As DNA, the CDR3 is TGCAGTGCTAAACAGGGTTTAGAAGCTTTCTTT.

The rearrangement joins TRBV11-3 to TRBJ2-3, with no clear D. The germline CDR1 and CDR2 sequences are SGHNT and YENEEA. The CDR3 is 12 residues long. With 4 bases removed from V and 6 bases from J, the gap between germline ends came to 8 bases. CDR3 nucleotide sequence: TGTGCCAGCAGCTCCCGTAGGGATACGCAGTATTTT. This codes for CASSSRRDTQYF.

This sequence joins TRBV6-5 and TRBJ2-5; 10 positions agree with TRBD1. Near its end, the DNA agrees better with TRBJ2-7, so the J call may be wrong. CDR1 is MNHEY, CDR2 SVGAGI, per germline. The CDR3 totals 14 residues. As DNA, the CDR3 is TGTGCCAGCAGGTCGGGACAGGGGACCAACGAGCAGTACTTC. Translating it yields CASRSGQGTNEQYF.

The V call is TRBV10-3, the J call TRBJ1-6; the D gene is possibly TRBD1 (5 bases). This CDR3 spans 16 amino acids. V gave up 3 bases and J gave up 7 bases, with 16 bases separating them. Per the germline V gene, CDR1 is ENHRY and CDR2 is SYGVKD. The CDR3 spells CAISDPPGGKNSPLHF. Here the CDR3 DNA reads TGTGCCATCAGTGACCCACCGGGGGGTAAGAATTCACCCCTCCACTTT.

The chain employs TRBV6-6 and TRBJ2-7; no clear D. Trimming took 6 bases from V and 3 from J, leaving 12 bases between them. The CDR3 has 13 residues. In germline, CDR1 is MNHNY, CDR2 SVGAGI (reference sequence). CDR3 sequence (DNA): TGTGCCAGCAGAGGTATAAGAGACTACGAGCAGTACTTC. Amino acid sequence: CASRGIRDYEQYF.

This clone has only a few counts. J is TRBJ1-4 and V is TRBV19; D unclear. Germline CDR1 and CDR2: LNHDA and SQIVND (reference sequence). The CDR3 length is 18 residues. The V end was cut by 3 bases, the J end by 6 bases, with 23 bases between. Written as DNA, the CDR3 is TGTGCCAGTAGTATCCCCGCGTTCGGTAGGGAAGGTGATGAAAAACTGTTTTTT. Translating gives CASSIPAFGREGDEKLFF.

The J gene is TRBJ2-1, the V gene TRBV7-2; D tentatively fits TRBD1 or TRBD2 (5 bases each). This CDR3 is built from 14 residues. Trimming removed 0 bases from V and 5 bases from J, with 8 bases in between. The germline V gene encodes CDR1 SGHTA and CDR2 FQGNSA. The CDR3 here is CASSLAGVHNEQFF. The CDR3 DNA reads TGTGCCAGCAGCTTAGCGGGGGTCCACAATGAGCAGTTCTTC.

This chain uses TRBV5-1 with TRBJ2-1; possible D gene TRBD1, 6 bases. V dropped 0 bases and J dropped 7 bases, with 14 bases sitting between them. The CDR3 is made up of 15 amino acids. The germline gives CDR1 SGHRS, CDR2 YFSETQ. Here the CDR3 DNA reads TGCGCCAGCAGCTTGGCAGGGGATGCCTTAAATGAGCAGTTCTTC. Its protein product is CASSLAGDALNEQFF.

This clone turned up a few times. The V and J genes are TRBV19 and TRBJ2-2, with D possibly being TRBD1 or TRBD2 (5 bases each). The CDR3 covers 14 residues. Germline V gene lookup returns CDR1 LNHDA and CDR2 SQIVND (reference sequence). Trimming took off 10 bases at V and 0 bases at J, with 12 bases between the two ends. The CDR3 DNA reads TGTGCCACCCGAGGGACGGCGAACACCGGGGAGCTGTTTTTT. Protein: CATRGTANTGELFF.

The genes are TRBV7-9 and TRBJ2-7; 7 bases are shared with TRBD2. CDR1 and CDR2 (germline): SEHNR, FQNEAQ (reference sequence). This CDR3 spans 15 amino acids. V gave up 5 bases and J gave up 0 bases; unmatched junction bases: 7. DNA of the CDR3: TGTGCCAGCAGCACAAGCGGGGTAAGCTCCTACGAGCAGTACTTC. Translation: CASSTSGVSSYEQYF.

This rearrangement joins TRBV28 to TRBJ1-2; TRBD1 matches 8 bases. V lost 3 bases and J lost 7; bases outside the gene matches: 16. The CDR3 length is 17 residues. Germline V gene lookup returns CDR1 MDHEN and CDR2 SYDVKM. CDR3 in amino acids: CASSFGERTGGFSGYTF. The CDR3 nucleotides are TGTGCCAGCAGTTTCGGCGAGCGTACAGGGGGTTTTAGTGGCTACACCTTC.

CDR3 protein: CASSHRTDTQYF. The CDR3 DNA reads TGTGCCAGCAGCCACCGCACAGATACGCAGTATTTT. The chain is built from TRBV5-8 and TRBJ2-3; D unresolved. The CDR3 extends over 12 amino acids. Trimming removed 4 bases from V and 1 base from J, with 4 bases in between. Germline CDR1 SGHTS, CDR2 YDEGEE. Looking up the rest from reference TRBV5-8 and TRBJ2-3 gives the full variable domain: EAGVTQSPTHLIKTRGQQATLRCSPISGHTSVYWYQQALGLGLQFLLWYDEGEERNRGNFPPRFSGRQFPNYSSELNVNALELEDSALYLCASSHRTDTQYFGPGTRLTVL.

V and J are TRBV6-6 and TRBJ1-4; 7 bases are shared with TRBD1. V gave up 6 bases and J gave up 0 bases; unmatched junction bases: 4. This CDR3 region has 15 residues. The germline V gene encodes CDR1 MNHNY and CDR2 SVGAGI (reference sequence). CDR3 in amino acids: CASRFQGATNEKLFF. For the CDR3, the DNA is TGTGCCAGCAGGTTCCAGGGGGCAACTAATGAAAAACTGTTTTTT.

This chain joins TRBV5-6 and TRBJ1-1; the D gene is possibly TRBD1 (6 bases). CDR1 is SGHDT, CDR2 YYEEEE, per germline. The CDR3 has 16 residues. The V end lost 2 bases, the J end lost 4 bases, and 18 bases lay between the germline ends. The CDR3 nucleotides are TGTGCCAGCAGCTTATTCCAGGGGCGAGTAAGCACTGAAGCTTTCTTT. Translating it yields CASSLFQGRVSTEAFF.

The chain has TRBV5-1 and TRBJ1-2; D is ambiguous. Per the germline V gene, CDR1 is SGHRS and CDR2 is YFSETQ. This CDR3 region has 11 residues. V was shortened by 0 bases and J by 5 bases, with 2 bases between the two germline ends. In DNA, the CDR3 is TGCGCCAGCAGCTTGGGTTATGGCTACACCTTC. As protein: CASSLGYGYTF.